One and the same sample provided the 16 T cell receptor beta chains below, sequenced in a study of identical twins. TCRdb recomputed calls from the 5' RACE reads with MiXCR, one row per CDR3 protein. This table has roughly 540,000 distinct CDR3 sequences, around 20% appearing once. These data are also associated with another study on T cells expressing NK-cell markers.

The sequenced sample was CD4+ T cells sorted from blood. These receptors were taken from a woman aged 18-29 years in good health.

V usage is TRBV5-6 and J usage is TRBJ1-5, with D possibly matching TRBD1 (6 bases). Germline V gene lookup returns CDR1 SGHDT and CDR2 YYEEEE. CDR3 length equals 13 residues. With 1 base removed from V and 11 bases from J, the gap between germline ends came to 13 bases. The CDR3 region is CASSLSITGSQHF. The CDR3 bases are TGTGCCAGCAGCTTGTCTATCACAGGGTCCCAGCATTTT.

V is TRBV12-3 or TRBV12-4 and J is TRBJ1-2; tentative D call: TRBD1 (5 bases). The CDR3 has 13 amino acids. V was shortened by 11 bases and J by 3 bases, with 16 bases between the two germline ends. In nucleotides, the CDR3 is TGTGCCGTCCGACCCCGACAGCACTATGGCTACACCTTC. It specifies CAVRPRQHYGYTF.

In this sample, this clonotype turned up a few times. The genes are TRBV5-1 and TRBJ2-1; D unclear. V was shortened by 4 bases and J by 8 bases, with 10 bases between the two germline ends. The CDR3 length is 12 residues. Germline V gene data show CDR1 as SGHRS and CDR2 as YFSETQ. This chain's CDR3 is CASSPGTYEQFF. CDR3 DNA: TGCGCCAGCAGCCCGGGTACCTATGAGCAGTTCTTC.

This clonotype was seen repeatedly, ten times or more. The chain couples TRBV20-1 to TRBJ1-1, with unresolved D. Per germline, CDR1 DFQATT and CDR2 SNEGSKA (reference sequence). Trimming cost V 3 bases and J 1 base, with 9 bases left between them. This CDR3 comprises 13 residues. The chain's CDR3 is CSASGRTNTEAFF. The CDR3 region has the DNA TGCAGTGCTAGCGGACGGACGAACACTGAAGCTTTCTTT.

The chain is built from TRBV20-1 and TRBJ2-3; D gene unclear. V shed 5 bases and J shed 0 bases, with 9 bases lying between them. The CDR3 runs to 13 residues. From germline, CDR1 is DFQATT and CDR2 SNEGSKA (reference sequence). CDR3 protein: CSAGPGSTDTQYF. The CDR3 bases are TGCAGTGCTGGGCCCGGGAGCACAGATACGCAGTATTTT.

This sequence joins TRBV20-1 and TRBJ2-3; TRBD2 matches 8 bases. This CDR3 spans 16 amino acids. The germline CDR1 and CDR2 sequences are DFQATT and SNEGSKA (reference sequence). J gave up 1 base and V 6 bases, and 12 bases lay outside the gene matches. This CDR3 is CSAPRGGRSGTDTQYF. The CDR3 DNA sequence: TGCAGTGCCCCCCGGGGGGGGAGGAGTGGCACAGATACGCAGTATTTT.

This clonotype has a handful of counts. The chain joins TRBV6-5 to TRBJ2-3, with a weak D call TRBD2 (5 bases). The CDR3 has 14 residues. V lost 2 bases and J 2 bases, leaving 8 bases between the germline ends. Germline V gene sequence: CDR1 MNHEY, CDR2 SVGAGI. The CDR3, as DNA: TGTGCCAGCAGTTACGGGAGTCCCACAGATACGCAGTATTTT. The encoded protein is CASSYGSPTDTQYF.

The chain recombines TRBV9 with TRBJ2-7; 8 bases map to TRBD2. V shed 0 bases and J 0 bases; nucleotides not matched to a gene: 2. The CDR3 totals 15 residues. The germline CDR1 and CDR2 sequences are SGDLS and YYNGEE. The CDR3 DNA reads as TGTGCCAGCAGCGTAGGGAGCGGGAGCTCCTACGAGCAGTACTTC. As protein: CASSVGSGSSYEQYF.

The genes are TRBV12-3 or TRBV12-4 and TRBJ1-2; maybe TRBD1 (6 bases). Trimming took off 3 bases at V and 8 bases at J, with 13 bases between the two ends. This CDR3 contains 13 residues. The DNA of the CDR3 is TGTGCCAGCAGTTTGAAGTCAGGGGACGGCTACACCTTC. Protein: CASSLKSGDGYTF.

The chain has TRBV9 and TRBJ2-5; weak D call: TRBD2 (6 bases). Trimming took 6 bases from V and 4 from J, leaving 19 bases between them. The V gene's germline CDR1 is SGDLS and CDR2 YYNGEE. CDR3 length equals 15 residues. CDR3 sequence reads: CASTRGLQRGETQYF. The DNA of the CDR3 is TGTGCCAGCACCCGGGGACTCCAGCGCGGAGAGACCCAGTACTTC.

This clonotype was seen more than once but under ten times. The chain uses TRBV12-5 and TRBJ2-3, with a possible D match to TRBD1 (7 bases). V was clipped by 6 bases and J by 6 bases, with 16 bases between them. The CDR3 is 14 residues long. The germline V gene encodes CDR1 LGHNT and CDR2 FRNRAP. CDR3 bases: TGTGCTAGTGGCCTTGGGGGGACAGCGGATACGCAGTATTTT. As protein: CASGLGGTADTQYF.

This clonotype was picked up many times. The chain carries TRBV5-1 and TRBJ2-3, with D unclear. Germline lookup yields CDR1 SGHRS and CDR2 YFSETQ. Trimming removed 0 bases at V and 6 bases at J, with 2 bases between. The CDR3 extends over 11 amino acids. The CDR3 nucleotides read TGCGCCAGCAGCTTGGATGATACGCAGTATTTT. Translating gives CASSLDDTQYF.

The V call is TRBV9, the J call TRBJ2-1; 10 bases map to TRBD2. There are 13 residues in the CDR3. Germline loops: CDR1 SGDLS, CDR2 YYNGEE. The V segment lost 2 bases and the J segment 9 bases; nucleotides outside the gene matches: 2. The CDR3 nucleotides read TGTGCCAGCAGCGTCAGACTAGCGGGTGAGCAGTTCTTC. Translating gives CASSVRLAGEQFF.

This clonotype has a handful of counts. The chain joins TRBV4-3 to TRBJ2-1, with D perhaps matching TRBD2 (6 bases). Germline lookup yields CDR1 LGHNA and CDR2 YSLEER. The V end was cut by 3 bases, the J end by 12 bases, with 18 bases between. The CDR3 totals 14 residues. For the CDR3, the DNA is TGCGCCAGCAGCCAGGAGACGGGACTGGCCTCGCAGTTCTTC. Translated, it gives CASSQETGLASQFF.

This clonotype was seen a few times. The chain recombines TRBV6-1 with TRBJ2-7; 9 bases map to TRBD1. The CDR3 runs to 14 residues. With 6 bases clipped from V and 6 bases from J, the junction kept 9 bases outside the gene matches. From germline, CDR1 is MNHNS and CDR2 SASEGT. CDR3 loop: CASRPGTGNGEQYF. DNA of the CDR3: TGTGCCAGCAGACCCGGGACAGGGAACGGCGAGCAGTACTTC.

CDR3 sequence: CASSPAGVRYEQFF. The CDR3 nucleotides read TGTGCCAGCAGCCCTGCGGGAGTACGGTATGAGCAGTTCTTC. The V call is TRBV7-2, the J call TRBJ2-1; 7 bases align to TRBD2. With 5 bases clipped from V and 8 bases from J, the junction kept 9 bases outside the gene matches. From germline, CDR1 is SGHTA and CDR2 FQGNSA. The CDR3 covers 14 residues.